This paragraph covers one TCR beta chain sequence. This clone was picked up a small number of times. There is no known antigen for this receptor. Within one base of it there is no much larger clone, and no base qualities were kept. The same CDR3 is also encoded by other DNA sequences in this sample. Sample treatment or condition, as interpreted from the label and publication: oral pan-JAK inhibitor, 5-10 mg twice daily. Lesional scalp punch biopsies and peripheral blood were obtained from alopecia areata patients. After PBMCs were isolated by density centrifugation and stained for CD3, CD4 and CD8, a FACSAria was used to sort CD4+ and CD8+ T cells. This specimen belongs to a study of CD8+ T cells in alopecia areata (dated by TCRdb to the late 2010s). In the study overall: The treated patients took part in an open-label pilot trial in which moderate-to-severe alopecia areata was treated with oral tofacitinib at 5 to 10 mg twice daily. Tofacitinib was given for 6 to 18 months, followed by 6 months of follow-up off drug to assess delayed response and recurrence. Scalp clonality was compared among normal scalp (n=4), patchy alopecia areata scalp (n=8), and alopecia totalis/universalis scalp (n=8). Scalp tissue and sorted CD4+ and CD8+ peripheral blood T cells from patchy and totalis/universalis alopecia areata patients and from healthy controls were covered by human TCRbeta sequencing. Biopsies were taken from tofacitinib-treated patients at baseline and at 4 and 24 weeks of treatment, and a later scalp biopsy was taken in several of the tofacitinib-treated patients. RNA came from the PAXgene miRNA kit for fixed scalp, the miRNeasy kit for PBMCs, and the RNeasy kit for mouse skin. TCRbeta CDR3 regions were amplified by immunoSEQ multiplex PCR using 35 Vbeta forward and 13 Jbeta reverse primers. For the treated patients, the SALT score, which quantifies what percentage of scalp surface area is affected, served as the measure of disease severity. High-throughput TCRbeta sequencing was used to examine T cell clonal expansion in alopecia areata in both the C3H/HeJ mouse model and human patients.

The CDR3 runs 13 amino acids, cysteine and phenylalanine included. Only the CDR3 portion is preserved as DNA: 39 bases, with reading frame beginning at the first base. Reading the germline V gene (reference sequence) gives CDR1 MNHNY and CDR2 SVGAGI. V is pared back by 0 bases and J by 4 bases, with 6 bases lying between the germline termini. What the work shows at the level of the full study, not this receptor alone: With tofacitinib, both scalp clonality and the number of expanded CD8+ clones among the top 100 scalp clones went down significantly. Because the treated cohort was small and had just a single nonresponder, larger studies are needed to establish links between baseline CD8+ expansion and response. Compared with normal scalp, lesional scalp, particularly in alopecia totalis/universalis, had higher clonality and more expanded CD8+ clones, which suggests antigenic drive. Compared with mice, TCR sequences shared between patients were less clear, possibly partly because of HLA diversity across the patient population. Resident alphabeta T cells in normal human skin are also sequenced, complicating scalp TCR repertoire analysis, unlike mouse skin dominated by gammadelta T cells. During tofacitinib treatment, many expanded lesional clones remained in scalp and blood, and this persistence may partly explain relapse after treatment is stopped.

Receptor libraries were prepared by the immunoSEQ multiplex PCR assay. To provide template for TCR sequencing, every sample had RNA extracted and reverse transcribed into cDNA. First-strand cDNA was synthesized with SuperScript III using a 2:1 mix of oligo-dT and random hexamers. A synthetic immune receptor repertoire was used to assess amplification bias, and residual bias was removed computationally. Processing in the source paper ran as follows. Raw reads were preprocessed to remove errors, and CDR3 was defined by IMGT conventions from the conserved cysteine to phenylalanine. Clonality was computed by normalizing Shannon entropy by log2 of the number of productive unique TCRs and subtracting the result from 1. Scalp TCRbeta sequences were cross-referenced with sorted blood CD4 and CD8 repertoires so that the CD4 or CD8 identity of scalp clones could be inferred. In TCRdb, the immuneACCESS table is reduced to in-frame sequences with V and J assigned. These tables do not hold every clone; where another copy was compared, an unresolved V gene accounts for under half, and the others remain unexplained. That table gives V, J and clone size, and the DNA gave D and trimming. This sample comprises 200,000 to 250,000 clones, 35% to 40% of them detected only once. The ten largest clonotypes hold 0.48% of the sample.

The TCR sequence derives from a human donor with alopecia areata. This sample comprised CD4+ T cells sorted from blood, obtained at approximately week 30, from a patient treated with tofacitinib. Recombination connected TRBV6-6 to TRBJ2-5, with a tentative D gene TRBD2 over 6 matching bases. The CDR3 is CASSYSGRETQYF. The nucleotides are TGTGCCAGCAGTTACTCCGGGAGAGAGACCCAGTACTTC.